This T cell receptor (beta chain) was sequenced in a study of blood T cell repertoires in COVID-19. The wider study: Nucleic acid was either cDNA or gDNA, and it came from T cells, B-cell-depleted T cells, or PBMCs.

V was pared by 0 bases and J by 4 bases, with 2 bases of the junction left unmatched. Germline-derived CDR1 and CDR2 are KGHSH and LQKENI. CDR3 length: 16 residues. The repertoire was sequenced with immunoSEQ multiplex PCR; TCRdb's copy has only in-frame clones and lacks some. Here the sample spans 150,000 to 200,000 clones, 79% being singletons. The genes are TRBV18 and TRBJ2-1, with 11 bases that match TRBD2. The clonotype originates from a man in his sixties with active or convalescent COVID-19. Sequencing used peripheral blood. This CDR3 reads CASSPPGLAVYNEQFF. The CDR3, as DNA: TGTGCCAGCTCACCACCGGGACTAGCGGTATACAATGAGCAGTTCTTC.